What follows are 30 T cell receptor beta chains derived from one specimen sequenced in a study of T cell responses to AZD1222 COVID-19 vaccine. TCRdb's table, derived via immunoSEQ multiplex PCR, lists solely in-frame clones and lacks some. The sample has 210,000 or so clones, 85% to 95% seen once. Source: peripheral blood, taken on day 0 of MenACWY control vaccination. These receptors were taken from an adult in good health.

In this sample, this clone turned up a few times. This chain uses TRBV6-5 with TRBJ2-1; no clear D. This CDR3 is 12 amino acids long. The germline CDR1 and CDR2 sequences are MNHEY and SVGAGI. Trimming left V 4 bases short and J 7 bases short, with 8 bases between. In DNA form, the CDR3 reads TGTGCCAGCAGTTTCCCAGGAAATGAGCAGTTCTTC. This translates into CASSFPGNEQFF.

The chain links TRBV10-3 to TRBJ2-3, with 7 bases matching TRBD2. V trimming: 4 bases; J trimming: 9 bases; junction bases outside the gene matches: 4. The CDR3 extends over 12 amino acids. Germline V gene data show CDR1 as ENHRY and CDR2 as SYGVKD. The CDR3 protein is CAISGTSNTQYF. CDR3 DNA: TGTGCCATCAGTGGGACTAGTAACACGCAGTATTTT.

The rearrangement uses TRBV6-5 and TRBJ2-7; 10 bases are shared with TRBD1. With 6 bases clipped from V and 6 bases from J, the junction kept 5 bases outside the gene matches. The germline CDR1 and CDR2 sequences are MNHEY and SVGAGI. This CDR3 is built from 13 residues. CDR3 sequence reads: CASSGTGVGEQYF. In DNA form, the CDR3 reads TGTGCCAGCAGCGGGACAGGGGTCGGCGAGCAGTACTTC.

The chain uses TRBV4-3 and TRBJ1-3; TRBD1 is a possible D gene (6 bases). Trimming took off 4 bases at V and 4 bases at J, with 14 bases between the two ends. CDR3 size: 15 residues. Germline values: CDR1 LGHNA, CDR2 YSLEER. The CDR3 coding sequence is TGCGCCAGCAGCCCTCTAGGGGGGATAGGAAACACCATATATTTT. It translates to CASSPLGGIGNTIYF.

Regarding this clone: Other nucleotide sequences from this sample produce the same CDR3. The chain has TRBV5-1 and TRBJ1-2; 8 bases line up with TRBD1. Germline V gives CDR1 SGHRS, CDR2 YFSETQ. There are 14 residues in the CDR3. V was clipped by 4 bases and J by 4 bases; unmatched bases: 6. The chain's CDR3 is CASSPQGDIYGYTF. The CDR3, as DNA: TGCGCCAGCAGCCCACAGGGGGATATCTATGGCTACACCTTC.

V usage is TRBV5-5 and J usage is TRBJ1-2, with no clear D. The CDR3 extends over 15 amino acids. V lost 1 base to trimming and J lost 4 bases, with 14 bases between them. Germline lookup yields CDR1 SGHKS and CDR2 YYEKEE (reference sequence). As DNA, the CDR3 is TGTGCCAGCAGCTTGATTGGCGGCACACTCTATGGCTACACCTTC. It encodes CASSLIGGTLYGYTF.

The chain combines TRBV11-2 with TRBJ2-7; maybe TRBD1 (5 bases). CDR3 length: 13 amino acids. CDR1 and CDR2 (germline): SGHAT, FQNNGV. V lost 6 bases and J lost 2, with 11 bases in between. Here the CDR3 reads CASRYTGAYEQYF. The CDR3 DNA reads as TGTGCCAGCAGATATACAGGAGCCTACGAGCAGTACTTC.

J is TRBJ1-1 and V is TRBV6-6; D possibly corresponds to TRBD1 (5 bases). The length of the CDR3 is 13 residues. CDR1 is MNHNY and CDR2 is SVGAGI in the germline V gene (reference sequence). V was clipped by 6 bases and J by 6 bases, with 14 bases between them. Here the CDR3 DNA reads TGTGCCAGCAGCCCCGATCGGGGGGCTGAAGCTTTCTTT. Residues: CASSPDRGAEAFF.

J is TRBJ2-3 and V is TRBV5-1, with 10 bases identical to TRBD2. Germline V gives CDR1 SGHRS, CDR2 YFSETQ. The V gene end was trimmed by 4 bases and the J gene end by 0 bases; junction bases not matched to a gene: 2. The CDR3 sequence is 15 residues long. CDR3: CASSRTSGSTDTQYF. Here the CDR3 DNA reads TGCGCCAGCAGCCGGACTAGCGGTAGCACAGATACGCAGTATTTT.

The rearrangement links TRBV19 to TRBJ1-1; D gene uncertain. Looked up from germline, CDR1 is LNHDA and CDR2 is SQIVND (reference sequence). This CDR3 spans 13 amino acids. The V and J ends lost 3 bases and 1 base respectively, with 6 bases between them. The CDR3: CASSIIANTEAFF. As DNA, the CDR3 is TGTGCCAGTAGTATTATAGCGAACACTGAAGCTTTCTTT.

The chain couples TRBV4-1 to TRBJ1-4; a weak D match, TRBD1 (5 bases). V lost 4 bases and J 0 bases, leaving 24 bases between the germline ends. Germline values: CDR1 MGHRA, CDR2 YSYEKL. CDR3 length equals 20 residues. The CDR3 sequence is CASSLIAGIVWGATNEKLFF. The CDR3 DNA reads as TGCGCCAGCAGCCTTATTGCCGGGATTGTATGGGGGGCAACTAATGAAAAACTGTTTTTT.

The table lists this clone with a count of one. This chain links TRBV6-5 with TRBJ2-7; maybe TRBD2 (6 bases). Germline values: CDR1 MNHEY, CDR2 SVGAGI. Trimming shortened V by 8 bases and J by 1 base, and 12 bases separated the two germline ends. The CDR3 extends over 13 amino acids. The DNA of the CDR3 is TGTGCCAGCCGCGGCGGGGAATCCTACGAGCAGTACTTC. Amino acids: CASRGGESYEQYF.

The chain couples TRBV2 to TRBJ1-3, with TRBD1 identical over 8 bases. This CDR3 has 19 amino acids. J lost 0 bases, V lost 5 bases, and 15 bases had no gene match. The germline gives CDR1 SNHLY, CDR2 FYNNEI. The CDR3 reads CASSTNLPGQGASGNTIYF. CDR3 DNA: TGTGCCAGCAGTACTAACTTACCCGGACAGGGAGCCTCTGGAAACACCATATATTTT.

This chain uses TRBV3-1 (or the pseudogene TRBV3-2) with TRBJ1-2; perhaps TRBD1 as D (5 bases). Germline CDR1 is LGHDT and CDR2 is YNNKEL (reference sequence). With 1 base removed from V and 7 bases from J, the gap between germline ends came to 10 bases. CDR3 size: 13 residues. The CDR3, as DNA: TGTGCCAGCAGCCAAGGCAGGGATCTTGGCTACACCTTC. It translates to CASSQGRDLGYTF.

This clone was detected only a few times. The chain is built from TRBV13 and TRBJ1-1; no definite D call. V shed 1 base and J shed 0 bases, with 6 bases lying between them. CDR3 size: 14 residues. The germline V gene has CDR1 PRHDT and CDR2 FYEKMQ (reference sequence). In DNA, the CDR3 is TGTGCCAGCAGCTTAGAATCCATGAACACTGAAGCTTTCTTT. This encodes CASSLESMNTEAFF.

This clone has just one count. V is TRBV5-6 and J is TRBJ2-2; 10 bases align to TRBD1. The germline V gene encodes CDR1 SGHDT and CDR2 YYEEEE. The CDR3 consists of 16 residues. V trimming: 3 bases; J trimming: 3 bases; junction bases outside the gene matches: 5. This chain's CDR3 is CASSSLGTGDTGELFF. CDR3 coding DNA: TGTGCCAGCAGCTCTCTCGGGACAGGGGACACCGGGGAGCTGTTTTTT.

This sequence joins TRBV9 and TRBJ1-1, with D possibly TRBD1 on 5 matching bases. Germline V gene lookup returns CDR1 SGDLS and CDR2 YYNGEE. V lost 2 bases and J 0 bases, leaving 14 bases between the germline ends. The CDR3 totals 16 residues. The CDR3 nucleotides read TGTGCCAGCAGCGTCGATCCGACAGCCTTGAACACTGAAGCTTTCTTT. Protein sequence: CASSVDPTALNTEAFF.

The chain carries TRBV11-3 and TRBJ2-2; no clear D gene. The length of the CDR3 is 13 residues. V lost 2 bases, J lost 5 bases, and 6 bases lay in between. Germline V gene sequence: CDR1 SGHNT, CDR2 YENEEA. CDR3 protein: CASSLMGTGELFF. The CDR3 DNA reads as TGTGCCAGCAGCTTAATGGGGACCGGGGAGCTGTTTTTT.

The chain has TRBV4-3 and TRBJ1-1; 8 bases map to TRBD1. The germline CDR1 and CDR2 sequences are LGHNA and YSLEER. This CDR3 contains 14 residues. V lost 4 bases and J lost 3; bases outside the gene matches: 4. The CDR3 region is CASSRGQGDTEAFF. As DNA, the CDR3 is TGCGCCAGCAGCCGCGGACAGGGTGACACTGAAGCTTTCTTT.

The chain carries TRBV7-9 and TRBJ2-1; no clear D gene. Germline values: CDR1 SEHNR, CDR2 FQNEAQ (reference sequence). The CDR3 is 14 residues long. V lost 0 bases and J lost 12, with 15 bases in between. The CDR3, as DNA: TGTGCCAGCAGCTTAGCGGGCCTATACCAGCGGCAGTTCTTC. Translation gives CASSLAGLYQRQFF. Full variable domain (missing parts from reference TRBV7-9 and TRBJ2-1): DTGVSQNPRHKITKRGQNVTFRCDPISEHNRLYWYRQTLGQGPEFLTYFQNEAQLEKSRLLSDRFSAERPKGSFSTLEIQRTEQGDSAMYLCASSLAGLYQRQFFGPGTRLTVL.

The chain has TRBV5-1 and TRBJ1-3; no clear D. Trimming took 0 bases from V and 0 from J, leaving 7 bases between them. This CDR3 is 15 amino acids long. CDR1 is SGHRS and CDR2 is YFSETQ in the germline V gene. The CDR3 DNA reads TGCGCCAGCAGCTTGGATGGAGGCTCTGGAAACACCATATATTTT. Protein sequence: CASSLDGGSGNTIYF. Drawing the rest from reference TRBV5-1 and TRBJ1-3, the complete variable domain is KAGVTQTPRYLIKTRGQQVTLSCSPISGHRSVSWYQQTPGQGLQFLFEYFSETQRNKGNFPGRFSGRQFSNSRSEMNVSTLELGDSALYLCASSLDGGSGNTIYFGEGSWLTVV.

The chain carries TRBV3-1 (or the pseudogene TRBV3-2) and TRBJ1-2, with D uncertain. Germline CDR1 reads LGHDT; CDR2 reads YNNKEL (reference sequence). The CDR3 contains 12 residues. Trimming removed 3 bases from V and 5 bases from J, with 7 bases in between. CDR3 region: CASSQGLYGYTF. The CDR3, as DNA: TGTGCCAGCAGCCAGGGATTATATGGCTACACCTTC.

This rearrangement joins TRBV3-1 (or the pseudogene TRBV3-2) to TRBJ1-1; perhaps TRBD1 as D (5 bases). Between the trimmed V and J ends, which lost 5 bases and 4 bases, there was a span of 8 bases. The CDR3 consists of 12 residues. Germline CDR1 is LGHDT and CDR2 is YNNKEL (reference sequence). The CDR3 protein is CASSNGGTEAFF. In DNA, the CDR3 is TGTGCCAGCAGCAACGGGGGCACTGAAGCTTTCTTT.

The chain is built from TRBV6-2 or TRBV6-3 and TRBJ1-1, with no clear D. The V end lost 2 bases, the J end lost 5 bases, and 9 bases lay between the germline ends. This CDR3 has 13 amino acids. Germline CDR1 MNHEY, CDR2 SVGEGT. CDR3 in amino acids: CASSYIGKTEAFF. In DNA form, the CDR3 reads TGTGCCAGCAGTTACATCGGGAAGACTGAAGCTTTCTTT.

The gene calls are TRBV5-5 and TRBJ1-2, with D perhaps TRBD1 (5 bases). Per germline, CDR1 SGHKS and CDR2 YYEKEE (reference sequence). V was trimmed by 9 bases and J by 2 bases, leaving 11 bases between them. This CDR3 spans 12 amino acids. The CDR3 sequence is CATARQNYGYTF. DNA of the CDR3: TGTGCCACCGCACGACAGAACTATGGCTACACCTTC. Full variable domain (outside the CDR3, taken from reference TRBV5-5 and TRBJ1-2): DAGVTQSPTHLIKTRGQQVTLRCSPISGHKSVSWYQQVLGQGPQFIFQYYEKEERGRGNFPDRFSARQFPNYSSELNVNALLLGDSALYLCATARQNYGYTFGSGTRLTVV.

The J gene is TRBJ2-6, the V gene TRBV6-5; 8 nucleotides align to TRBD1. This CDR3 is 15 amino acids long. CDR1 MNHEY and CDR2 SVGAGI come from the germline V gene. The ends lost 5 bases at V and 1 base at J; junction bases unmatched: 1. CDR3 sequence: CASSHRGSGANVLTF. The CDR3 DNA reads as TGTGCCAGCAGTCACAGGGGGTCTGGGGCCAACGTCCTGACTTTC.

The chain uses TRBV18 and TRBJ2-2, with D perhaps matching TRBD1 (7 bases). The CDR3 is 16 amino acids. Per the germline V gene, CDR1 is KGHSH and CDR2 is LQKENI. V dropped 2 bases and J dropped 3 bases, with 13 bases sitting between them. The CDR3 DNA reads as TGTGCCAGCTCACCAAGACAGGGCGGGGACACCGGGGAGCTGTTTTTT. It translates to CASSPRQGGDTGELFF.

This clone showed up just once. The rearrangement joins TRBV6-6 to TRBJ1-1, with D uncertain. Germline V gene data show CDR1 as MNHNY and CDR2 as SVGAGI (reference sequence). Trimming cost V 8 bases and J 7 bases, with 17 bases left between them. This CDR3 has 13 residues. The CDR3 sequence: CASQSGGLGEAFF. CDR3 DNA: TGTGCCAGCCAAAGCGGAGGCCTTGGTGAAGCTTTCTTT.

The chain carries TRBV6-5 and TRBJ1-2; TRBD1 might be the D (6 bases). The ends were cut back, 6 bases at V and 8 bases at J, with 16 bases in the middle. The V gene's germline CDR1 is MNHEY and CDR2 SVGAGI. This CDR3 has 13 residues. Here the CDR3 DNA reads TGTGCCAGCAGCTACGGGACACCGCGAGGCTACACCTTC. This translates into CASSYGTPRGYTF.

The chain is built from TRBV5-8 and TRBJ2-2; no firm D call. CDR1 SGHTS and CDR2 YDEGEE come from the germline V gene. The V gene lost 1 base and the J gene lost 6 bases, with 4 bases spanning the gap. The CDR3 loop spans 12 amino acids. The chain's CDR3 is CASSLSAGELFF. CDR3 DNA sequence: TGTGCCAGCAGCTTGTCCGCCGGGGAGCTGTTTTTT.